This T cell receptor beta chain was obtained from a study of identical twins. TCRdb processed the 5' RACE reads anew with MiXCR; each CDR3 protein has one entry. The profile shows hundreds of thousands of distinct CDR3 sequences, 6% to 6.5% of them singletons. This CDR3 has 14 amino acids. The germline V gene encodes CDR1 SGHAT and CDR2 FQNNGV. Trimming shortened V by 2 bases and J by 8 bases, and 13 bases separated the two germline ends. With no exceptions, donors were healthy Caucasians. Overall study results and limits: Whereas memory repertoires showed no such difference, abundant cord blood beta clonotypes carried fewer insertions. Recombination models fit unrelated individuals' TCR alpha sharing but underestimated twins'.

This clonotype was counted only a few times. Antigen unknown. The source material was naive T cells sorted from blood. The J gene is TRBJ2-1, the V gene TRBV11-2; D is undetermined. This receptor was taken from a man aged 18 to 30 in good health. CDR3 amino acids: CASSLQVFLDEQFF. CDR3 sequence (DNA): TGTGCCAGCAGCTTACAGGTTTTCTTGGATGAGCAGTTCTTC.